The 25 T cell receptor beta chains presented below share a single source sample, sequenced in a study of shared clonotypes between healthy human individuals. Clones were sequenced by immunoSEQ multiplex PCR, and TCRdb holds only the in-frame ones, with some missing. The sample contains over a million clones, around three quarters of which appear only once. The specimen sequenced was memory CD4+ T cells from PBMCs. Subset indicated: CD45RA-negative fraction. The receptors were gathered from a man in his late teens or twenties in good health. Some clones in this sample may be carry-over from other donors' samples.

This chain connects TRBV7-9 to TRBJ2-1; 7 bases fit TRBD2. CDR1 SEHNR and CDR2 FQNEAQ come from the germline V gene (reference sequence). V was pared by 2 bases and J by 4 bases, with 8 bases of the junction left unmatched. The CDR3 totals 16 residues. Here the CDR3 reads CASSLTGTKLYNEQFF. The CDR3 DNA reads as TGTGCCAGCAGCTTAACCGGGACTAAACTTTACAATGAGCAGTTCTTC.

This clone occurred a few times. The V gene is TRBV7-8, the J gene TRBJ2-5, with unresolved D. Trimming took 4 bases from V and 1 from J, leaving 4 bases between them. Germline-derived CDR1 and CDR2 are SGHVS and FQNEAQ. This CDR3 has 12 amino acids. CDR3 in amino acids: CASSYSQETQYF. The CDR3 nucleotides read TGTGCCAGCAGCTACAGCCAAGAGACCCAGTACTTC. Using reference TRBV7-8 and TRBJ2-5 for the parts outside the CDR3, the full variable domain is GAGVSQSPRYKVAKRGQDVALRCDPISGHVSLFWYQQALGQGPEFLTYFQNEAQLDKSGLPSDRFFAERPEGSVSTLKIQRTQQEDSAVYLCASSYSQETQYFGPGTRLLVL.

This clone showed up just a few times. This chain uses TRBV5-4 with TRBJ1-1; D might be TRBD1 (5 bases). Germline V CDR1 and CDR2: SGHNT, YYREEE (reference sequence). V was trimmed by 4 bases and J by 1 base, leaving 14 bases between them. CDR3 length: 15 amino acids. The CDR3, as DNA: TGTGCCAGCAGCACGGAGGGACGGGGGAACACTGAAGCTTTCTTT. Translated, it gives CASSTEGRGNTEAFF.

This chain's CDR3 is CASSPPRSTGRNYGYTF. The DNA for the CDR3 is TGTGCCAGCAGCCCCCCCCGTTCGACAGGGAGGAACTATGGCTACACCTTC. The chain couples TRBV7-9 to TRBJ1-2; TRBD1 agrees at 7 bases. CDR3 length: 17 amino acids. V was clipped by 5 bases and J by 2 bases; unmatched bases: 14. Germline values: CDR1 SEHNR, CDR2 FQNEAQ (reference sequence).

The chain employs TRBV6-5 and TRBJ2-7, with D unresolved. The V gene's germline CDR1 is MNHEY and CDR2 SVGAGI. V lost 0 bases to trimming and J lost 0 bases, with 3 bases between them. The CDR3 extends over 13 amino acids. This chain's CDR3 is CASSYSLSYEQYF. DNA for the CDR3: TGTGCCAGCAGTTACTCACTCTCCTACGAGCAGTACTTC.

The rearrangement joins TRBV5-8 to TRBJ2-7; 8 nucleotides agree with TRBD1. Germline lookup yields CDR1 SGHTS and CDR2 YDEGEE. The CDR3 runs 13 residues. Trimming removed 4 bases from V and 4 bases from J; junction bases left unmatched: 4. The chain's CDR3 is CASSRDRGYEQYF. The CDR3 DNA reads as TGTGCCAGCAGCCGAGACAGGGGATACGAGCAGTACTTC.

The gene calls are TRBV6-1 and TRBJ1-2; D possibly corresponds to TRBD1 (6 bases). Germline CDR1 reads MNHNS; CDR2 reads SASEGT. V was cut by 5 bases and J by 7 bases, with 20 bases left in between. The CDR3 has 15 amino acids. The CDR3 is CASSRTGTLGTGYTF. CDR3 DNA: TGTGCCAGCAGTCGCACAGGGACCCTAGGCACTGGCTACACCTTC.

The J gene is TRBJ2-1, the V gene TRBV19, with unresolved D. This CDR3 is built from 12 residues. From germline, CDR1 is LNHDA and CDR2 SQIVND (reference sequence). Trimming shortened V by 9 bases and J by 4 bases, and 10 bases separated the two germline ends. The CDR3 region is CASYDGYNEQFF. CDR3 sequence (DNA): TGTGCCAGCTATGACGGGTACAATGAGCAGTTCTTC.

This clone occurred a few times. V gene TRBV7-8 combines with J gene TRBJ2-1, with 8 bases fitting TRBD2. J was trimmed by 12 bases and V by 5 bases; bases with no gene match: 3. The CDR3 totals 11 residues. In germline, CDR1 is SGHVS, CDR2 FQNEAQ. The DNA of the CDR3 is TGTGCCAGCAGCCCAGGACTAGCGCAGTTCTTC. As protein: CASSPGLAQFF.

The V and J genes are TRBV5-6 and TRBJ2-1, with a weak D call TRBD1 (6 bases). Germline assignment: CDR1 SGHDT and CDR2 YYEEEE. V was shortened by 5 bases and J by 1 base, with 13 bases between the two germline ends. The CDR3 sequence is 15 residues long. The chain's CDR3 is CASSSGTPSYNEQFF. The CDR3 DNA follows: TGTGCCAGCAGTTCCGGGACACCGTCCTACAATGAGCAGTTCTTC. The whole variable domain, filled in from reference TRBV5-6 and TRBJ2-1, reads DAGVTQSPTHLIKTRGQQVTLRCSPKSGHDTVSWYQQALGQGPQFIFQYYEEEERQRGNFPDRFSGHQFPNYSSELNVNALLLGDSALYLCASSSGTPSYNEQFFGPGTRLTVL.

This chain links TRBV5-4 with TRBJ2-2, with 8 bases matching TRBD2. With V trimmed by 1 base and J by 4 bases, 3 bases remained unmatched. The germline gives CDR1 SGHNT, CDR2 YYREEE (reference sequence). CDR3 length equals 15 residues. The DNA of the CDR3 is TGTGCCAGCAGCTTGTTCAGCGGGAGCACCGGGGAGCTGTTTTTT. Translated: CASSLFSGSTGELFF.

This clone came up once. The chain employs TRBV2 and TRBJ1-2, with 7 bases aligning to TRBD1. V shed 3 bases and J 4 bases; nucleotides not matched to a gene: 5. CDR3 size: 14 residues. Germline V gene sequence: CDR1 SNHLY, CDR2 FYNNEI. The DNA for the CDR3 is TGTGCCAGCAGTGACGTCCGGGACAGCTATGGCTACACCTTC. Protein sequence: CASSDVRDSYGYTF.

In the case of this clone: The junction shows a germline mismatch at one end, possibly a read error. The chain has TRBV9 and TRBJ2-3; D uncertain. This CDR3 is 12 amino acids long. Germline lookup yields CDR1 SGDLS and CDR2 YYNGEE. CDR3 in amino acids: CDSSLLLDTQYF. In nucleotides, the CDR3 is TGTGACAGCAGCCTCCTACTGGATACGCAGTATTTT.

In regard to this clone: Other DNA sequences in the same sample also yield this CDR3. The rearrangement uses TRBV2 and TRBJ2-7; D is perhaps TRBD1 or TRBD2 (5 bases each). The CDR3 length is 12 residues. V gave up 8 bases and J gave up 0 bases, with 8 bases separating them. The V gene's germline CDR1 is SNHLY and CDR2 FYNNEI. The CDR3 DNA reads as TGTGCCAGCTCAGGGAGCTCCTACGAGCAGTACTTC. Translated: CASSGSSYEQYF.

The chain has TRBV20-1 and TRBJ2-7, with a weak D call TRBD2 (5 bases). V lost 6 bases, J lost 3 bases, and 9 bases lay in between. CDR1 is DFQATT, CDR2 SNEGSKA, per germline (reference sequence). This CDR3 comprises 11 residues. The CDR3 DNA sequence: TGCAGTGCAAGGACTCACTACGAGCAGTACTTC. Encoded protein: CSARTHYEQYF.

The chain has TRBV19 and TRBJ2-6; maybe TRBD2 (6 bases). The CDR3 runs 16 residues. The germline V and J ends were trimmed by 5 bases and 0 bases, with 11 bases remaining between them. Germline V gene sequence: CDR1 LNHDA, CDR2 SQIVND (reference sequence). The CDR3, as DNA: TGTGCCAGTAGTCCCCGGGAGACCTCTGGGGCCAACGTCCTGACTTTC. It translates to CASSPRETSGANVLTF.

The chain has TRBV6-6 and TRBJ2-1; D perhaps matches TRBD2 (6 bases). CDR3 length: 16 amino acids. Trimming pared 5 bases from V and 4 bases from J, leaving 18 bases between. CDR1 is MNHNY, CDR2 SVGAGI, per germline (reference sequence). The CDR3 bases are TGTGCCAGCAGTCTCTATGGCGGGGCCCCTTACAATGAGCAGTTCTTC. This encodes CASSLYGGAPYNEQFF.

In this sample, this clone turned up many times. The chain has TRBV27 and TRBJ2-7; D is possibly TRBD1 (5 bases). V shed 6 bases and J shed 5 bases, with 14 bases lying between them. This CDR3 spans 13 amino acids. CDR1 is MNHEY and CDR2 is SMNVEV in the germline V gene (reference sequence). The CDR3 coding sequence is TGTGCCAGCAGAAGGCAGGGTGGCAACGAGCAGTACTTC. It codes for CASRRQGGNEQYF.

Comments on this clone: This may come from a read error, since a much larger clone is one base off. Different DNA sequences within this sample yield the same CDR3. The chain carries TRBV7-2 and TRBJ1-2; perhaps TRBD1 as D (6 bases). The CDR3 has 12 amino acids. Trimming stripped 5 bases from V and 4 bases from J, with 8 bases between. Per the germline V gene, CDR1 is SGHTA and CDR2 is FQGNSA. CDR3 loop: CASSLQGYGYTF. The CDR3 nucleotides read TGTGCCAGCAGCCTACAGGGCTATGGCTACACCTTC.

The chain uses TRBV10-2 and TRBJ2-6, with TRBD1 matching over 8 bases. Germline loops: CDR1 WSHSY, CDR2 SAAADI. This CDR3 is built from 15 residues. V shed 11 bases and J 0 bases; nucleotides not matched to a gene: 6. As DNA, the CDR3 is TGCGCCGGGGGGACAGGCGTCTCTGGGGCCAACGTCCTGACTTTC. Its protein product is CAGGTGVSGANVLTF.

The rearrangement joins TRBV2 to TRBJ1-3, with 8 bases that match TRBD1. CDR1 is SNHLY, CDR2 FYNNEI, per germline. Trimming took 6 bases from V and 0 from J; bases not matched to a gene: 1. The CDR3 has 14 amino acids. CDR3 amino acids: CASRQGGSGNTIYF. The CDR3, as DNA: TGTGCCAGCAGACAGGGGGGCTCTGGAAACACCATATATTTT.

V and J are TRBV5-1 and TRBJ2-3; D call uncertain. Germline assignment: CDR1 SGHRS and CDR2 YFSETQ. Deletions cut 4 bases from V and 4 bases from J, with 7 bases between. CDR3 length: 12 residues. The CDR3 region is CASSVKADTQYF. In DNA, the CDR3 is TGCGCCAGCAGCGTGAAAGCAGATACGCAGTATTTT. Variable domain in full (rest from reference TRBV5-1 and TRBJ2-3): KAGVTQTPRYLIKTRGQQVTLSCSPISGHRSVSWYQQTPGQGLQFLFEYFSETQRNKGNFPGRFSGRQFSNSRSEMNVSTLELGDSALYLCASSVKADTQYFGPGTRLTVL.

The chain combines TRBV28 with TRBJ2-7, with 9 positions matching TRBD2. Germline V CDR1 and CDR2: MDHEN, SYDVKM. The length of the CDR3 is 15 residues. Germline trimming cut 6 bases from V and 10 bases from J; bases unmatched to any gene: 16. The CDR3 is CASRRRASGDRGQYF. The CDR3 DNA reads TGTGCCAGCAGGAGGAGGGCTAGCGGGGACAGAGGTCAGTACTTC.

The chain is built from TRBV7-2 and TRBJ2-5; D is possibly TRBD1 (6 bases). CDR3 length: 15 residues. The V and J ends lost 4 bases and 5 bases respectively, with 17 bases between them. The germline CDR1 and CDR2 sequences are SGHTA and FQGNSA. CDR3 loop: CASSSPAQGLETQYF. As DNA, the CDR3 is TGTGCCAGCAGCTCGCCAGCACAGGGCTTGGAGACCCAGTACTTC.

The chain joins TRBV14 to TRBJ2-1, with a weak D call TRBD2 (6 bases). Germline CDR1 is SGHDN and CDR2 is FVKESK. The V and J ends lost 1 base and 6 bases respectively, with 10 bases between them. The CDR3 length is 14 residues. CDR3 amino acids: CASSQAGTFNEQFF. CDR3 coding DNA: TGTGCCAGCAGCCAAGCCGGGACTTTCAATGAGCAGTTCTTC.